The sequence of this T cell receptor beta chain was determined in a study of cytomegalovirus exposure and HLA in healthy donors. Study outcomes and limitations: About 87% or about 30% of the time was how often most TCR beta V segments were productive, according to an earlier analysis. The authors reported that TCR beta sequences could predict HLA-A and HLA-B alleles. These predictions were accurate for most subjects in the first cohort. Overall, around 150 TCR beta chains were annotated as cytomegalovirus-associated.

V lost 5 bases, J lost 1 base, and 1 base stayed unmatched. Germline CDR1 reads KGHSH; CDR2 reads LQKENI. The CDR3 consists of 13 residues. Nominally healthy donors provided the samples, though records likely missed some immune exposures. PCR involved 60 Vbeta and 13 Jbeta primers. This table comes from immunoSEQ multiplex PCR, and its TCRdb copy is limited to in-frame clones, with some not included. This sample yields about 130,000 clones, of which less than 85% are seen a single time; 1.2% belongs to the top ten. This clone was recorded only once. Its specificity is unknown. This receptor was taken from a female donor in good health and CMV-seronegative. The sequenced sample consisted of PBMCs. J is TRBJ2-5 and V is TRBV18; 7 bases map to TRBD2. The CDR3 sequence is CASSWGGQETQYF. CDR3 nucleotides: TGTGCCAGCTCATGGGGGGGCCAAGAGACCCAGTACTTC.